This T cell receptor beta chain derives from a study of blood T cell repertoires in COVID-19. Turning to the study itself: From T cells, B-cell-depleted T cells, or PBMCs came the material, which was cDNA or gDNA.

On this clone: Other DNA sequences in this sample translate to the same CDR3.

Sequencing used immunoSEQ multiplex PCR; TCRdb keeps in-frame clones, though not all of them. Found here are about 220,000 clones, roughly 90% of them singletons; the top ten hold under 2%. This CDR3 spans 13 amino acids. Germline V gives CDR1 MDHEN, CDR2 SYDVKM. Trimming removed 6 bases from V and 7 bases from J; junction bases left unmatched: 3. The chain couples TRBV28 to TRBJ1-5, with 10 bases aligning to TRBD1. The TCR was taken from a middle-aged man with active or convalescent COVID-19. Material: peripheral blood. The CDR3: CASRTGGRQPQHF. In DNA, the CDR3 is TGTGCCAGCAGGACAGGGGGCAGGCAGCCCCAGCATTTT.